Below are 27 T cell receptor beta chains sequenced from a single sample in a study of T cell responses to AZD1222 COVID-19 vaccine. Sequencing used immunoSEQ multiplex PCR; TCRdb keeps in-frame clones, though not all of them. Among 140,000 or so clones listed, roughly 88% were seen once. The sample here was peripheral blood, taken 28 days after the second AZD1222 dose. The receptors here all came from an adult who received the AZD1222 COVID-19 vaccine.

The CDR3: CASSLRQGAWTEAFF. The CDR3 bases are TGTGCCAGCAGCCTTAGACAGGGGGCATGGACTGAAGCTTTCTTT. V gene TRBV14 combines with J gene TRBJ1-1; 10 nucleotides match TRBD1. The CDR3 sequence is 15 residues long. Trimming took 4 bases from V and 5 from J; bases not matched to a gene: 7. The germline gives CDR1 SGHDN, CDR2 FVKESK.

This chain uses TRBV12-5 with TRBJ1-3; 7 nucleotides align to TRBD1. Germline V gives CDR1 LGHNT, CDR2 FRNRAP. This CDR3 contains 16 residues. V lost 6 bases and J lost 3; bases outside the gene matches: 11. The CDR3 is CASGSASDRDGNTIYF. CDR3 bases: TGTGCTAGTGGCTCTGCTTCAGACAGGGATGGAAACACCATATATTTT.

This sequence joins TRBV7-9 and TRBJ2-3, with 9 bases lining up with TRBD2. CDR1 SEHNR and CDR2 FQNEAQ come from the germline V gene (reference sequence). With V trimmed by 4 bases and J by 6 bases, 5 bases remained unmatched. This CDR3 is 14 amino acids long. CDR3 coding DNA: TGTGCCAGCAGCTCCCGACTAGCGGACGATACGCAGTATTTT. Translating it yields CASSSRLADDTQYF.

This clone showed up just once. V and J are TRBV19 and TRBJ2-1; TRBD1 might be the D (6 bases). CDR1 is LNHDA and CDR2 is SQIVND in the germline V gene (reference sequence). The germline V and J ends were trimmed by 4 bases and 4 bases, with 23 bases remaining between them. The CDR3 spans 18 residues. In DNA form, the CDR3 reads TGTGCCAGTAGTAACCCCCTTGGAAGGGGGAGCCAATACAATGAGCAGTTCTTC. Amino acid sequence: CASSNPLGRGSQYNEQFF. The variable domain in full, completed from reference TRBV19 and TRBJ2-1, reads DGGITQSPKYLFRKEGQNVTLSCEQNLNHDAMYWYRQDPGQGLRLIYYSQIVNDFQKGDIAEGYSVSREKKESFPLTVTSAQKNPTAFYLCASSNPLGRGSQYNEQFFGPGTRLTVL.

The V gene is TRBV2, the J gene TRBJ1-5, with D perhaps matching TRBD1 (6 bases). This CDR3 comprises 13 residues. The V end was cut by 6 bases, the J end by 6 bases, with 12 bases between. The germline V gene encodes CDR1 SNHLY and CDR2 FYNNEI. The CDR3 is CASSKRGFQPQHF. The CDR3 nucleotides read TGTGCCAGCAGCAAGAGGGGGTTTCAGCCCCAGCATTTT.

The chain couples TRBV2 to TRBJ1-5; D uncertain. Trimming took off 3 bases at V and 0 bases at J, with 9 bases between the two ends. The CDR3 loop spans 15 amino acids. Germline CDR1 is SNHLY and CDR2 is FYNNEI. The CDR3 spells CASSETQTSNQPQHF. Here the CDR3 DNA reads TGTGCCAGCAGTGAGACACAGACTAGCAATCAGCCCCAGCATTTT.

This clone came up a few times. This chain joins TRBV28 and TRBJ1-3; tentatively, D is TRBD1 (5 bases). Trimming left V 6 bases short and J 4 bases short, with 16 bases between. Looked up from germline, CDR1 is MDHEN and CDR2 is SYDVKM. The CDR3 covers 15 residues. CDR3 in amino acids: CASSRRPWGGNTIYF. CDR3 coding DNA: TGTGCCAGCAGCCGCAGGCCTTGGGGGGGAAACACCATATATTTT.

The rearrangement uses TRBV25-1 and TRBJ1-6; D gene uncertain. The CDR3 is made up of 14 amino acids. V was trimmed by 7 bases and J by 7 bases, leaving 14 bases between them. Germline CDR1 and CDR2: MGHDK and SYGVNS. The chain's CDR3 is CASTTDYFNSPLHF. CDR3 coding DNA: TGTGCCAGCACAACCGACTATTTCAATTCACCCCTCCACTTT.

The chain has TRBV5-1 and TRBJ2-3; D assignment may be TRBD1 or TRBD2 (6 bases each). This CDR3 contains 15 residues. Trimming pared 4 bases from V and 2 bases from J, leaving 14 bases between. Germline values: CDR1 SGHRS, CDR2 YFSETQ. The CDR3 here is CASSQDGGYTDTQYF. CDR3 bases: TGCGCCAGCAGCCAAGACGGGGGCTACACAGATACGCAGTATTTT.

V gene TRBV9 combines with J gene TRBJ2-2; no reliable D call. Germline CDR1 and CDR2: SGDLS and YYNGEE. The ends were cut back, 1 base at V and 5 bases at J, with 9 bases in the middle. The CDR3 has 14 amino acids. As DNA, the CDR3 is TGTGCCAGCAGCGTAACCCTCCGAACCGGGGAGCTGTTTTTT. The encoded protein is CASSVTLRTGELFF.

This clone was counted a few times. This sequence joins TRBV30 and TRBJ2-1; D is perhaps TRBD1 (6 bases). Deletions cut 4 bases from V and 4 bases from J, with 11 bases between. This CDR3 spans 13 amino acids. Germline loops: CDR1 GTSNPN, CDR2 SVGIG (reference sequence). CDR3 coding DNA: TGTGCCTGGAAGGACAGAGCTTACAATGAGCAGTTCTTC. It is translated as CAWKDRAYNEQFF. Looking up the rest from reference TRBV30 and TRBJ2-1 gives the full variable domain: SQTIHQWPATLVQPVGSPLSLECTVEGTSNPNLYWYRQAAGRGLQLLFYSVGIGQISSEVPQNLSASRPQDRQFILSSKKLLLSDSGFYLCAWKDRAYNEQFFGPGTRLTVL.

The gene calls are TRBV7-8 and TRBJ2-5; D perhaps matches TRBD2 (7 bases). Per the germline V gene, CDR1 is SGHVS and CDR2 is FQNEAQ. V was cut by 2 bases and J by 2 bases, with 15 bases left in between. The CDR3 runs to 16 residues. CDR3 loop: CASSLTGGPSQETQYF. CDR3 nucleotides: TGTGCCAGCAGCTTAACCGGGGGGCCCTCTCAAGAGACCCAGTACTTC. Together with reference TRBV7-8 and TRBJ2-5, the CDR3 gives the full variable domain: GAGVSQSPRYKVAKRGQDVALRCDPISGHVSLFWYQQALGQGPEFLTYFQNEAQLDKSGLPSDRFFAERPEGSVSTLKIQRTQQEDSAVYLCASSLTGGPSQETQYFGPGTRLLVL.

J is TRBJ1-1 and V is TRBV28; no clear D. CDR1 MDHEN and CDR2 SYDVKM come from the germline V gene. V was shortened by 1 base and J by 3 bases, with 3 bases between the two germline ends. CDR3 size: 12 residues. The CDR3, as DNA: TGTGCCAGCAGTTTATCTGACACTGAAGCTTTCTTT. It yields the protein CASSLSDTEAFF.

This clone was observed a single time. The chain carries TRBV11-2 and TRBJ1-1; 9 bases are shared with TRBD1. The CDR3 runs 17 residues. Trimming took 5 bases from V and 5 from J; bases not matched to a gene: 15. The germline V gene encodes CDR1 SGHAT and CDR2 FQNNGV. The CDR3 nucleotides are TGTGCCAGCAGCCCTGGGACAGGGAGACGTACGCGGACTGAAGCTTTCTTT. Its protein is CASSPGTGRRTRTEAFF.

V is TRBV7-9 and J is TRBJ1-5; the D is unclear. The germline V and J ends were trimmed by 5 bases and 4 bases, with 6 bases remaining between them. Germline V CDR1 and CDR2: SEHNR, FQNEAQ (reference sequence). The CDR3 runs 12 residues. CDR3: CASSLTNQPQHF. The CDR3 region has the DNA TGTGCCAGCAGCCTAACGAATCAGCCCCAGCATTTT.

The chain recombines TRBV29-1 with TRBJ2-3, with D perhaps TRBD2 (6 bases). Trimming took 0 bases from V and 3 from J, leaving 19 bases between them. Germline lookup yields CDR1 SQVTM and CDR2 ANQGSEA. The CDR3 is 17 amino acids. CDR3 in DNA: TGCAGCGTTGAAGATGGGCTAGCGTTCATCCTTACAGATACGCAGTATTTT. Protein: CSVEDGLAFILTDTQYF.

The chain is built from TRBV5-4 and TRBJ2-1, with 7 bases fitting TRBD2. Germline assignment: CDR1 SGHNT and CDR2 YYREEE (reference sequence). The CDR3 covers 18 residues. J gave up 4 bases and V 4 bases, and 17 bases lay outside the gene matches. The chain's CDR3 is CASSITRGEQRGYNEQFF. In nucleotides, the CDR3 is TGTGCCAGCAGCATAACCCGAGGAGAGCAGCGGGGTTACAATGAGCAGTTCTTC.

Here the CDR3 reads CASSYHLAGLNNEQFF. CDR3 coding DNA: TGTGCCAGCAGTTACCATCTAGCGGGGCTTAACAATGAGCAGTTCTTC. This chain links TRBV6-5 with TRBJ2-1; 9 bases fit TRBD2. With V trimmed by 2 bases and J by 5 bases, 7 bases remained unmatched. The CDR3 spans 16 residues. Germline V gene lookup returns CDR1 MNHEY and CDR2 SVGAGI.

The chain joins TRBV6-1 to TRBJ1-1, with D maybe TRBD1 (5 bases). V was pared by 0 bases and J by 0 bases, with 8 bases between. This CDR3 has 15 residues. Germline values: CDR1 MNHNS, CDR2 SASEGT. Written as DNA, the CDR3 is TGTGCCAGCAGTGAAGCAGGGGCTGTGAACACTGAAGCTTTCTTT. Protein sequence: CASSEAGAVNTEAFF.

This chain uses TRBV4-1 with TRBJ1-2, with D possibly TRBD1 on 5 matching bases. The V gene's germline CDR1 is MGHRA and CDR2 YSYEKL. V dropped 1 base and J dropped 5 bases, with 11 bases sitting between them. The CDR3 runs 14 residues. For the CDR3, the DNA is TGCGCCAGCAGCCAAGCGACCAGGGAGTATGGCTACACCTTC. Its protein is CASSQATREYGYTF.

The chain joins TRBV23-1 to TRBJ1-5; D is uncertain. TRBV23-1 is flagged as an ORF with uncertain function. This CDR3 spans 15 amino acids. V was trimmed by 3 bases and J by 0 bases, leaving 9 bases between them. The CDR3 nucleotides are TGCGCCAGCAGTCAGGTGGAACATAGCAATCAGCCCCAGCATTTT. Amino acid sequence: CASSQVEHSNQPQHF.

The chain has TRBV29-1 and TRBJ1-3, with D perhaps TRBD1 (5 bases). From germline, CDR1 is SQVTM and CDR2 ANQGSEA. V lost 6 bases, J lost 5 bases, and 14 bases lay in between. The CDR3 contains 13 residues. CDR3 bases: TGCAGCGTGGCCGGGGGTACTCGAAACACCATATATTTT. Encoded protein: CSVAGGTRNTIYF.

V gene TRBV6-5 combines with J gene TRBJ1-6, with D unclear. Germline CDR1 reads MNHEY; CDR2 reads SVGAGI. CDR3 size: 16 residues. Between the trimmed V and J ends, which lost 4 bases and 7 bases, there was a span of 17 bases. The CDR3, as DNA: TGTGCCAGCAGTTCCGCCGGGCACGGCGGGAATTCACCCCTCCACTTT. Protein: CASSSAGHGGNSPLHF.

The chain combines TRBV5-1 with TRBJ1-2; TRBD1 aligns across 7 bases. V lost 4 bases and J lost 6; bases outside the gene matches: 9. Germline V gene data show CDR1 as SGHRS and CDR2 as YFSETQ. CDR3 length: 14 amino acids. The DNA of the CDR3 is TGCGCCAGCAGCCCGGGACAGCAGGGTGATGGCTACACCTTC. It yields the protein CASSPGQQGDGYTF. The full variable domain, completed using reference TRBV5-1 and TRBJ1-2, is KAGVTQTPRYLIKTRGQQVTLSCSPISGHRSVSWYQQTPGQGLQFLFEYFSETQRNKGNFPGRFSGRQFSNSRSEMNVSTLELGDSALYLCASSPGQQGDGYTFGSGTRLTVV.

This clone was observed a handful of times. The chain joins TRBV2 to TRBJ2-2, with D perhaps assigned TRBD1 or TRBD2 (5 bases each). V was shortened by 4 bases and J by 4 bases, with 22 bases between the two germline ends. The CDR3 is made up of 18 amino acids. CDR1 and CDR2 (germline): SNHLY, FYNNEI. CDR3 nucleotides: TGTGCCAGCAGTGTGAGGCAGGGACCCTCATGGGGCACCGGGGAGCTGTTTTTT. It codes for CASSVRQGPSWGTGELFF.

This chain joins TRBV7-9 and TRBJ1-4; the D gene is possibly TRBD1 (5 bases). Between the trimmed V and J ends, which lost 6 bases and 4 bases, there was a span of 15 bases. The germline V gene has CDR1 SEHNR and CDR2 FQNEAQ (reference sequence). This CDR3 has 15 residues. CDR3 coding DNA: TGTGCCAGCAGTTTAAGACAGACCGGTAATGAAAAACTGTTTTTT. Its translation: CASSLRQTGNEKLFF.

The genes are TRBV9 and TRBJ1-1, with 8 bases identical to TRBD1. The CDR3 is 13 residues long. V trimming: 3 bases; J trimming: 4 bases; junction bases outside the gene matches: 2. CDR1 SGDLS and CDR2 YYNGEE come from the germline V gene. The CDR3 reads CASSGRGLTEAFF. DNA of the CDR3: TGTGCCAGCAGCGGCAGGGGGCTCACTGAAGCTTTCTTT. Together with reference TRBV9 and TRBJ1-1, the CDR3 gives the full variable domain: DSGVTQTPKHLITATGQRVTLRCSPRSGDLSVYWYQQSLDQGLQFLIQYYNGEERAKGNILERFSAQQFPDLHSELNLSSLELGDSALYFCASSGRGLTEAFFGQGTRLTVV.